This is a list of T cell receptor beta chains from one sample in a study of blood T cell repertoires in COVID-19. TCRdb keeps only in-frame clones here, not all; method: immunoSEQ multiplex PCR. The sample includes around 180,000 clones, roughly 90% of them seen just once. The sample consisted of peripheral blood. Receptors were obtained from a man aged 55 to 70 with acute or convalescent COVID-19. CDR3s include the opening cysteine and the closing phenylalanine or tryptophan. The D gene is left open where the match is weak. Clone size is given for some rows only: seen once, a few or many times, or a class if the clone is expanded.

j_call clone_size v_call d_call cdr3_nt cdr3_aa
TRBJ2-6 NA TRBV19 TRBD2 TGTGCCAGTAGTATCGGGGGGGAGAGCTCTGGGGCCAACGTCCTGACTTTC CASSIGGESSGANVLTF
TRBJ1-5 NA TRBV19 NA TGTGCCAGTAGTATAGAGGGAGGGAGAGATCAGCCCCAGCATTTT CASSIEGGRDQPQHF
TRBJ1-5 NA TRBV27 TRBD1 TGTGCCAGCAGTTTAGGGACAGGGAGCTCCTGGAATCAGCCCCAGCATTTT CASSLGTGSSWNQPQHF
TRBJ1-4 NA TRBV28 TRBD1 TGTGCCAGCAGTCGGACAGGGAGGGGGAGGGCTAATGAAAAACTGTTTTTT CASSRTGRGRANEKLFF
TRBJ2-7 NA TRBV11-2 NA TGTGCCAGCAGCCTCCAGGGAGGTCTCTACGAGCAGTACTTC CASSLQGGLYEQYF
TRBJ1-2 NA TRBV19 TRBD1 TGTGCCAGTGAAAGGGGGCTAAACTATGGCTACACCTTC CASERGLNYGYTF
TRBJ2-7 NA TRBV6-2/TRBV6-3 TRBD2 TGTGCCAGCAGTTACTCGGGACTAGCAGACTACGAGCAGTACTTC CASSYSGLADYEQYF
TRBJ2-1 few TRBV5-1 TRBD2 TGCGCCAGCAGACCACTAGCGGGGAACTCCTACAATGAGCAGTTCTTC CASRPLAGNSYNEQFF
TRBJ1-1 NA TRBV6-5 NA TGTGCCAGCTGGGGGGGAGGCACTGAAGCTTTCTTT CASWGGGTEAFF
TRBJ1-4 NA TRBV19 NA TGTGCCAGTAGGTCCAGGGTGGGTGAAAAACTGTTTTTT CASRSRVGEKLFF
TRBJ2-7 NA TRBV5-1 TRBD2 TGCGCCAGCACGGGGACTAGCGGGAGGTCTTACGAGCAGTACTTC CASTGTSGRSYEQYF
TRBJ1-2 NA TRBV19 TRBD1 TGTGCCAGTAGTTCGGGACAGGAGATAAACTATGGCTACACCTTC CASSSGQEINYGYTF
TRBJ2-1 NA TRBV5-1 NA TGCGCCAGCAGCTACCTCCCTAAGGGCAGGGGAAACAATGAGCAGTTCTTC CASSYLPKGRGNNEQFF
TRBJ1-2 NA TRBV11-2 NA TGTGCCAGCAGCCCTGCGTATGGCTACACCTTC CASSPAYGYTF
TRBJ1-1 NA TRBV9 NA TGTGCCAGCAGCGTAAGCGTTGGGACTGAAGCTTTCTTT CASSVSVGTEAFF
TRBJ1-1 once TRBV5-1 NA TGCGCCAGCAGCTTAAGATACGGGGTCATGAACACTGAAGCTTTCTTT CASSLRYGVMNTEAFF
TRBJ1-5 NA TRBV2 NA TGTGCCAGCAGTGAATTTATAAGCAATCAGCCCCAGCATTTT CASSEFISNQPQHF
TRBJ1-5 NA TRBV7-3 NA TGTGCCAGCAGCTTAACGTCGGCCAGGGGAGTTTATAGCAATCAGCCCCAGCATTTT CASSLTSARGVYSNQPQHF
TRBJ2-5 NA TRBV5-1 TRBD1 TGCGCCAGCAGCCACCCCACAGGGGCGCAAGAGACCCAGTACTTC CASSHPTGAQETQYF
TRBJ1-2 NA TRBV4-1 TRBD1 TGCGCCAGCAGCCAAACAGGGGTCGGGGCCTATGGCTACACCTTC CASSQTGVGAYGYTF
TRBJ1-1 NA TRBV29-1 TRBD1 TGCAGCGGGAGACAGGGGTTTAGCACTGAAGCTTTCTTT CSGRQGFSTEAFF
TRBJ1-1 NA TRBV7-9 NA TGTGCCAGCAGCTTATCGCAGGTGCAGGTCACTGAAGCTTTCTTT CASSLSQVQVTEAFF
TRBJ2-2 NA TRBV7-3 TRBD1 TGTGCCGGTCGGACAGGGGGCTTAGGCGGGGAGCTGTTTTTT CAGRTGGLGGELFF
TRBJ1-6 NA TRBV5-6 TRBD1 TGTGCCAGCAGCCAATGGACAGGGAATAATTCACCCCTCCACTTT CASSQWTGNNSPLHF
TRBJ1-3 NA TRBV19 NA TGTGCCAGCGCCCGGAGGTATTCTGGAAACACCATATATTTT CASARRYSGNTIYF
TRBJ1-2 few TRBV4-1 NA TGCGCCAGCAGCCGAGGGGACAACAGGGACACCTTC CASSRGDNRDTF
TRBJ2-3 NA TRBV9 NA TGTGCCAGCAGCGTAGGGGGGGATACAGATACGCAGTATTTT CASSVGGDTDTQYF
TRBJ1-4 NA TRBV30 TRBD1 TGTGCCTGGAGGGGACAGGGGGCTTATGAAAAACTGTTTTTT CAWRGQGAYEKLFF
TRBJ1-2 NA TRBV18 TRBD1 TGTGCCAGCTCACCTTACAGGGGGAAGGGCTACACCTTC CASSPYRGKGYTF
TRBJ2-3 NA TRBV5-6 TRBD1 TGTGCCAGCAGGGGACAGGGTACAGATACGCAGTATTTT CASRGQGTDTQYF
TRBJ2-3 NA TRBV10-2 TRBD2 TGCGCCAGCAGTGAGAAAAGCGGGGGGGCGTCAGGTACGCAGTATTTT CASSEKSGGASGTQYF
TRBJ1-3 few TRBV18 NA TGTGCCAGCCGGTCGGGGGACCTACACCACTCTGGAAACACCATATATTTT CASRSGDLHHSGNTIYF
TRBJ2-3 NA TRBV18 NA TGTGCCAGCTCACCCGCACAGAGCACAGATACGCAGTATTTT CASSPAQSTDTQYF